Listed below are T cell receptor beta chains from one sample, sequenced in a study of blood T cell repertoires in COVID-19. This table comes from immunoSEQ multiplex PCR, and its TCRdb copy is limited to in-frame clones, with some not included. There are under 250,000 clones in the sample; about 89% occur only once, and roughly 1.6% lies in the top ten. Sequenced material: peripheral blood. These receptors were obtained from a woman between 55 and 75 years old who had recovered from COVID-19. CDR3s include the opening cysteine and the closing phenylalanine or tryptophan. The D gene is left open where the match is weak.

CDR3 | DNA | J | V | D
CASSPPKGQGALGETQYF | TGTGCCAGCTCACCCCCAAAGGGACAGGGGGCTTTGGGAGAGACCCAGTACTTC | TRBJ2-5 | TRBV18 | TRBD1
CASYSQFSGGSQETQYF | TGCGCCAGCTATTCGCAATTTAGCGGGGGAAGTCAAGAGACCCAGTACTTC | TRBJ2-5 | TRBV5-1 | TRBD2
CASSKGGCYVYGYTF | TGTGCCAGCAGCAAAGGGGGCTGTTACGTCTATGGCTACACCTTC | TRBJ1-2 | TRBV21-1 | -
CASRDRGDWKLFF | TGTGCCAGCAGGGACAGGGGCGATTGGAAACTGTTTTTT | TRBJ1-4 | TRBV19 | TRBD1
CASSLAPPGNTGELFF | TGCGCCAGCAGCTTGGCCCCCCCGGGAAACACCGGGGAGCTGTTTTTT | TRBJ2-2 | TRBV5-1 | -
CASSFLAGGQETQYF | TGTGCCAGCAGTTTTCTCGCGGGGGGGCAAGAGACCCAGTACTTC | TRBJ2-5 | TRBV28 | TRBD2
CASSLSGGTDTQYF | TGCGCCAGCAGCTTGTCGGGGGGGACAGATACGCAGTATTTT | TRBJ2-3 | TRBV5-1 | TRBD2
CASSFGGGALHEQFF | TGTGCCAGCAGTTTCGGCGGGGGGGCCTTGCATGAGCAGTTCTTC | TRBJ2-1 | TRBV27 | TRBD2
CASSLSGDLSNQPQHF | TGCGCCAGCAGCTTGTCAGGGGACCTTAGCAATCAGCCCCAGCATTTT | TRBJ1-5 | TRBV5-1 | -
CSVEVSGGDTEAFF | TGCAGCGTTGAAGTATCGGGAGGGGACACTGAAGCTTTCTTT | TRBJ1-1 | TRBV29-1 | -
CASSRDRGDWETQYF | TGCGCCAGCAGCCGGGATCGGGGGGACTGGGAGACCCAGTACTTC | TRBJ2-5 | TRBV4-1 | TRBD2
CASRTSGGRLETQYF | TGTGCCAGTAGAACTAGCGGGGGGAGACTTGAGACCCAGTACTTC | TRBJ2-5 | TRBV19 | TRBD2